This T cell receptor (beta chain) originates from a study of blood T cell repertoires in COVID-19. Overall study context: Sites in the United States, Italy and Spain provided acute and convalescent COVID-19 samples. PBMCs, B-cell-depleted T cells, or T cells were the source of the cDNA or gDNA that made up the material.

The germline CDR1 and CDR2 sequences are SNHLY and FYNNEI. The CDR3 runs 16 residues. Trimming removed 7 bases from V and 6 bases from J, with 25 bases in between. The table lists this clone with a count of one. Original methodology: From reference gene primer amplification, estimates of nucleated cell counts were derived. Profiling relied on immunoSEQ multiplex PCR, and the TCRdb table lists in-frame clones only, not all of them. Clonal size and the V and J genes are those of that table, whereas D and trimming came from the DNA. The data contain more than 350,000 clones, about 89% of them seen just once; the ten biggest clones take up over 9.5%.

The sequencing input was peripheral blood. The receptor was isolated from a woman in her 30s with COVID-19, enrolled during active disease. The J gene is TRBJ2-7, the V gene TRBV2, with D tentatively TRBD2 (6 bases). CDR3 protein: CASTPRRGTSQGEQYF. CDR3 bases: TGTGCCAGCACCCCTAGGCGGGGCACATCTCAGGGCGAGCAGTACTTC.